Sequencing of this TCR beta chain was carried out in a study of T cell responses to AZD1222 COVID-19 vaccine. At the level of the study: Pooled in the analysis were second doses at about 4 or about 12 weeks.

Study results and limitations: Only after the peak T cell response were repertoires sampled. Among spike-specific TCRs, nearly half reportedly target unmutated variant regions. There were mostly white British donors and more females than males, and clonal diversity was possibly underestimated.

Germline V CDR1 and CDR2: SGHDN, FVKESK. The CDR3 loop spans 16 amino acids. The ends were cut back, 1 base at V and 0 bases at J, with 12 bases in the middle. The protocol was immunoSEQ multiplex PCR, while the TCRdb copy is restricted to in-frame clones and leaves out a portion. Here the sample spans 150,000 to 200,000 clones, about 90% being singletons. Worth noting for this clone: Its target is unknown.

This sample comprised peripheral blood, obtained on day 0 of AZD1222 vaccination. V usage is TRBV14 and J usage is TRBJ1-2; D is unresolved. The TCR sequence derives from an adult in good health. In nucleotides, the CDR3 is TGTGCCAGCAGCCAAGGCCTATTGGCCGCTAACTATGGCTACACCTTC. Encoded protein: CASSQGLLAANYGYTF.